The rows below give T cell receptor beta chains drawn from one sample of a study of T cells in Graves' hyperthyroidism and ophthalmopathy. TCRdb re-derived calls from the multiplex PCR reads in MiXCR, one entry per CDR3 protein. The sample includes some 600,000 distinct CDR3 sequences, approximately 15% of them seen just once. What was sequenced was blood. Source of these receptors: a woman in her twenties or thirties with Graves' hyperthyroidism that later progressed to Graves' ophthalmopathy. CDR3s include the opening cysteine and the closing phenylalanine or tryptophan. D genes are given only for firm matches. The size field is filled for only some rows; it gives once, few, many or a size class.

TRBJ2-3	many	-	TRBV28	CAGAEGRTTDTQYF	TGTGCCGGGGCGGAGGGGCGGACCACAGATACGCAGTATTTT
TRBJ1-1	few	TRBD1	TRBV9	CASSVDTGGTDTEAFF	TGTGCCAGCAGCGTAGACACAGGGGGTACTGACACTGAAGCTTTCTTT
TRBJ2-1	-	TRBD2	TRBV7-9	CASSPRTSGAQNKNEQFF	TGTGCCAGCAGCCCGCGGACTAGCGGGGCGCAGAACAAAAATGAGCAGTTCTTC
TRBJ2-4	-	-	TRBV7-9	CASSYHDSGAQNIQYF	TGTGCCAGCAGCTACCACGACTCAGGGGCCCAAAACATTCAGTACTTC
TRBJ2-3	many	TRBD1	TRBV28	CASSSGQTTDTQYF	TGTGCCAGCAGTTCGGGACAGACCACAGATACGCAGTATTTT
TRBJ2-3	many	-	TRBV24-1	CATSDRADPSTDTQYF	TGTGCCACCAGTGATAGAGCGGATCCTAGCACAGATACGCAGTATTTT
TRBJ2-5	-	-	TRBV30	CAWSVLRAGLETQYF	TGTGCCTGGAGTGTACTGCGGGCAGGGCTAGAGACCCAGTACTTC
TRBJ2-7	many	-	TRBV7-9	CASSPLREQYF	TGTGCCAGCAGCCCGCTACGCGAGCAGTACTTC
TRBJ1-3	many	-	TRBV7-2	CASSDGTGNTIYF	TGTGCCAGCAGCGATGGGACAGGAAACACCATATATTTT
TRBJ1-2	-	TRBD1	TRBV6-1	CASSWDSGTGGLGGYTF	TGTGCCAGCAGTTGGGACTCAGGGACAGGAGGCCTCGGGGGCTACACCTTC
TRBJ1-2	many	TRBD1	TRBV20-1	CSASPGGGDYGYTF	TGCAGTGCTAGTCCAGGGGGCGGTGACTATGGCTACACCTTC
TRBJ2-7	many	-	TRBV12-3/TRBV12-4	CASRSGPSDYEQYF	TGTGCCAGCAGATCAGGGCCCTCGGACTACGAGCAGTACTTC
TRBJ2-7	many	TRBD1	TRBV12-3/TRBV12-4	CASSHPTGAVTYEQYF	TGTGCCAGCAGTCACCCAACAGGGGCGGTAACCTACGAGCAGTACTTC
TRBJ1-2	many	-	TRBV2	CASRGGPYGYTF	TGTGCCAGTCGAGGCGGCCCCTATGGCTACACCTTC
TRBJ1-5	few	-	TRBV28	CASRGSLNQPQHF	TGTGCCAGCAGGGGTTCCCTCAATCAGCCCCAGCATTTT
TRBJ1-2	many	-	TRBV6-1	CASRQGGSNYGYTF	TGTGCCAGCAGGCAGGGAGGAAGCAACTATGGCTACACCTTC
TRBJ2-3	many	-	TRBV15	CATKKAVEGTQYF	TGTGCCACCAAAAAAGCGGTTGAAGGTACGCAGTATTTT
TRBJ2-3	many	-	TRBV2	CASSEVITDTQYF	TGTGCCAGCAGTGAAGTGATCACAGATACGCAGTATTTT
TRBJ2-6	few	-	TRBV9	CASSVQGSSGANVLTF	TGTGCCAGCAGCGTGCAGGGATCCTCTGGGGCCAACGTCCTGACTTTC
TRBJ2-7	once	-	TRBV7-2	CASSFERQSSYEQSF	TGTGCCAGCAGCTTCGAGAGGCAGAGCTCCTACGAGCAGTCCTTC
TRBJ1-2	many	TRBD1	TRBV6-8	CASRRYRGENYGYTF	TGTGCCAGCAGACGATACAGGGGAGAGAACTATGGCTACACCTTC
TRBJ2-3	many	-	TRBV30	CAWSSGLGGPPFTDTQYF	TGTGCCTGGAGCTCCGGGCTAGGGGGACCGCCCTTCACAGATACGCAGTATTTT
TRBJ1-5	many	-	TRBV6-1	CASSVQQGGNQPQHF	TGTGCCAGCAGTGTACAACAGGGAGGGAATCAGCCCCAGCATTTT
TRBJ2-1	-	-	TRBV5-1	CASSSDRIAYNEQFF	TGCGCCAGCAGCTCCGACAGGATTGCCTACAATGAGCAGTTCTTC
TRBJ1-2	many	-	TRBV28	CASSFIQLYGYTF	TGTGCCAGCAGTTTTATACAGCTCTATGGCTACACCTTC
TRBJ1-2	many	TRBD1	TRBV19	CASSMGGGGEVYGYTF	TGTGCCAGTAGTATGGGGGGAGGGGGCGAAGTCTATGGCTACACCTTC
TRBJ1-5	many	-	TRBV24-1	CATSDNEQGSNQPQHF	TGTGCCACCAGTGATAATGAACAGGGAAGCAATCAGCCCCAGCATTTT
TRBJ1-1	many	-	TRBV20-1	CSARDPMATEAFF	TGCAGTGCTAGAGACCCGATGGCGACTGAAGCTTTCTTT
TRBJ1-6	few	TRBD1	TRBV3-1	CASSQSAGTGAANSPLHF	TGTGCCAGCAGCCAATCGGCTGGGACAGGGGCTGCCAATTCACCCCTCCACTTT
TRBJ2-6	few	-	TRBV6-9	CASSYLGGGAGGANVLTF	TGTGCCAGCAGTTACCTCGGTGGGGGGGCAGGTGGGGCCAACGTCCTGACTTTC
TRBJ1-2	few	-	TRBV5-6	CASSTGTRTPMYGYTF	TGTGCCAGCAGCACCGGGACAAGAACCCCAATGTATGGCTACACCTTC
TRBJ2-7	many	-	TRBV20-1	CSARDPPGRTYYEQYF	TGCAGTGCTCGGGACCCTCCTGGCAGGACCTATTACGAGCAGTACTTC
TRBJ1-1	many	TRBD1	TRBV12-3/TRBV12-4	CASSYNRGTEAFF	TGTGCCAGCAGTTATAACAGGGGAACTGAAGCTTTCTTT
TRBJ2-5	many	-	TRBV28	CAIGQLETQYF	TGTGCCATTGGACAGCTAGAGACCCAGTACTTC
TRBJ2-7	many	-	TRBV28	CASSTPSSSSYEQYF	TGTGCCAGCAGTACTCCTTCCTCCAGCTCCTACGAGCAGTACTTC
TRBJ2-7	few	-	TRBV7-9	CASSLASLFYEQYF	TGTGCCAGCAGCTTAGCTAGCCTCTTCTACGAGCAGTACTTC
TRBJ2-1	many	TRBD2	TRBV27	CASSKPGLAHNEQFF	TGTGCCAGCAGTAAACCGGGACTAGCCCACAATGAGCAGTTCTTC